What follows is one T cell receptor (beta chain) and its context. Its specificity is not known. The data originate from a study of T cells in Graves' hyperthyroidism and ophthalmopathy. Any patient presenting with uncontrolled infection, other autoimmune disease, pregnancy or lactation was left out. Each diagnosis drew on symptoms, thyroxine, TRAb, thyroid ultrasound and orbital computed tomography findings. The study, taken as a whole, reports: In blood, most of the thyroid clonotypes expanded above 0.001 were also present. In validation, the model predicted ophthalmopathy. These predictions came a median approximately 6.5 months before onset.

Using RNA transcripts as the source, TCR beta CDR3 regions were amplified. A set of HTBI primers served as the primers for a first-round RT-PCR of the TCR CDR3. TCRdb redid the calling of the multiplex PCR reads with MiXCR, one entry per CDR3 protein. The sample gives hundreds of thousands of distinct CDR3 sequences, 40% to 55% of which show up once; under 8% is in the top ten. The germline V gene encodes CDR1 KGHDR and CDR2 SFDVKD. Trimming removed 4 bases from V and 7 bases from J, with 6 bases in between. This CDR3 has 11 amino acids. V usage is TRBV24-1 and J usage is TRBJ2-5; no reliable D call. Sequences were obtained from peripheral blood or thyroid tissue (not recorded which). The source is an adult man with Graves' disease, either hyperthyroidism or ophthalmopathy (not recorded which). The CDR3 bases are TGTGCCACCAGTGACGCTGGGACCCAGTACTTC. Translating it yields CATSDAGTQYF.